The 23 T cell receptor beta chains presented below share a single source sample, sequenced in a study of Graves' ophthalmopathy and Graves' hyperthyroidism. Researchers took RNA transcripts and amplified TCR beta CDR3 regions from them. An initial RT-PCR round employing HTBI primers preceded a second-round multiplex PCR. From the multiplex PCR reads, TCRdb called clonotypes with MiXCR, one entry per CDR3 protein. The sample has 650,000 to 800,000 distinct CDR3 sequences; roughly 39% are singletons. The sample consisted of peripheral blood. These receptors all come from an adult man with Graves' ophthalmopathy.

This clonotype was observed a few times. This may be a read error: a much more frequent sequence differs by one nucleotide. J is TRBJ2-5 and V is TRBV9; no definite D call. This CDR3 has 12 residues. V was pared by 4 bases and J by 5 bases, with 9 bases between. Germline V CDR1 and CDR2: SGDLS, YYNGEE. CDR3 region: CASSSAGETQYF. The CDR3 DNA sequence: TGTGCCAGCAGCTCTGCCGGGGAGACCCAGTACTTC.

This sequence joins TRBV7-6 and TRBJ1-2; TRBD1 matches 8 bases. This CDR3 has 15 residues. Germline CDR1 and CDR2: SGHVS and FNYEAQ. With 0 bases clipped from V and 5 bases from J, the junction kept 5 bases outside the gene matches. The CDR3 DNA reads as TGTGCCAGCAGCTTAGCGCAGGGGGCCTCTTATGGCTACACCTTC. Amino acid sequence: CASSLAQGASYGYTF. The variable domain in full, completed from reference TRBV7-6 and TRBJ1-2, reads GAGVSQSPRYKVTKRGQDVALRCDPISGHVSLYWYRQALGQGPEFLTYFNYEAQQDKSGLPNDRFSAERPEGSISTLTIQRTEQRDSAMYRCASSLAQGASYGYTFGSGTRLTVV.

This clonotype was detected ten times or more. The V gene is TRBV5-1, the J gene TRBJ1-1; TRBD1 matches at 8 bases. The CDR3 sequence is 16 residues long. J gave up 0 bases and V 3 bases, and 7 bases lay outside the gene matches. Germline values: CDR1 SGHRS, CDR2 YFSETQ. The CDR3 DNA reads TGCGCCAGCAGCTCGGGGACAGGTAAAATGAACACTGAAGCTTTCTTT. It translates to CASSSGTGKMNTEAFF.

This clonotype was counted at least ten times. This rearrangement joins TRBV4-2 to TRBJ2-2; D is unresolved. V lost 0 bases and J lost 1, with 6 bases in between. Germline-derived CDR1 and CDR2 are LGHNA and YNFKEQ. This CDR3 comprises 15 residues. This CDR3 reads CASSQDFGNTGELFF. The DNA for the CDR3 is TGTGCCAGCAGCCAAGATTTCGGGAACACCGGGGAGCTGTTTTTT.

The chain uses TRBV14 and TRBJ1-5, with D hard to call. Between the trimmed V and J ends, which lost 3 bases and 10 bases, there was a span of 16 bases. The CDR3 consists of 14 residues. Germline V gene lookup returns CDR1 SGHDN and CDR2 FVKESK. CDR3 residues: CASSQTGIPTPQHF. In DNA, the CDR3 is TGTGCCAGCAGCCAGACCGGGATCCCCACTCCCCAGCATTTT. Looking up the rest from reference TRBV14 and TRBJ1-5 gives the full variable domain: EAGVTQFPSHSVIEKGQTVTLRCDPISGHDNLYWYRRVMGKEIKFLLHFVKESKQDESGMPNNRFLAERTGGTYSTLKVQPAELEDSGVYFCASSQTGIPTPQHFGDGTRLSIL.

In its sample, this clonotype was seen many times. The chain employs TRBV29-1 and TRBJ1-2, with TRBD1 matching over 8 bases. The junction had 8 bases not matched to a gene; V was cut back by 4 bases and J by 4 bases. The CDR3 totals 14 residues. Germline V gene data show CDR1 as SQVTM and CDR2 as ANQGSEA. CDR3 region: CSVVDRGNIYGYTF. The CDR3 DNA is TGCAGCGTTGTCGACAGGGGAAATATCTATGGCTACACCTTC.

The sample holds many counts of this clonotype. The chain links TRBV5-8 to TRBJ1-1; D gene unclear. The CDR3 contains 13 residues. Germline V gives CDR1 SGHTS, CDR2 YDEGEE. Deletions cut 1 base from V and 4 bases from J, with 8 bases between. Here the CDR3 reads CASSLTSATEAFF. For the CDR3, the DNA is TGTGCCAGCAGCTTGACCTCGGCCACTGAAGCTTTCTTT.

This chain uses TRBV12-5 with TRBJ2-2, with D uncertain. Germline CDR1 LGHNT, CDR2 FRNRAP. This CDR3 has 14 amino acids. The CDR3 reads CASSYSPETGELFF. The CDR3, as DNA: TGTGCCAGCAGTTACTCACCTGAGACCGGGGAGCTGTTTTTT.

Regarding this clonotype: A much larger clone lies one base from this, so it may be a read error. The rearrangement joins TRBV12-3 or TRBV12-4 to TRBJ1-2, with a tentative D call TRBD1 (5 bases). The CDR3 consists of 14 residues. V shed 3 bases and J shed 3 bases, with 11 bases lying between them. DNA for the CDR3: TGTGCCAGCAGTTTCGCGCAGGGACACTATGGCTACACCTTC. Translated: CASSFAQGHYGYTF.

This CDR3 is CASSLTGTSEIYEQYF. In DNA, the CDR3 is TGTGCCAGCAGCTTAACCGGGACTAGCGAGATCTACGAGCAGTACTTC. This chain joins TRBV7-9 and TRBJ2-7; 10 nucleotides match TRBD2. CDR1 SEHNR and CDR2 FQNEAQ come from the germline V gene (reference sequence). The CDR3 spans 16 residues. V shed 2 bases and J 3 bases; nucleotides not matched to a gene: 7. Full variable domain (rest looked up from reference TRBV7-9 and TRBJ2-7): DTGVSQNPRHKITKRGQNVTFRCDPISEHNRLYWYRQTLGQGPEFLTYFQNEAQLEKSRLLSDRFSAERPKGSFSTLEIQRTEQGDSAMYLCASSLTGTSEIYEQYFGPGTRLTVT.

This clonotype was observed many times. The genes are TRBV10-3 and TRBJ2-7, with 12 nucleotides matching TRBD2. The CDR3 contains 14 residues. V shed 6 bases and J 5 bases; nucleotides not matched to a gene: 5. Germline CDR1 ENHRY, CDR2 SYGVKD. CDR3 nucleotide sequence: TGTGCCATCAGCCCTAGCGGGAGGGCCGACGAGCAGTACTTC. It codes for CAISPSGRADEQYF.

In its sample, this clonotype is medium-sized. This CDR3 reads CAISAPGQGNTEAFF. In nucleotides, the CDR3 is TGTGCCATCAGTGCCCCGGGACAGGGGAACACTGAAGCTTTCTTT. The J gene is TRBJ1-1, the V gene TRBV10-3; 9 nucleotides line up with TRBD1. The CDR3 is 15 residues long. The V segment lost 4 bases and the J segment 1 base; nucleotides outside the gene matches: 4. In germline, CDR1 is ENHRY, CDR2 SYGVKD.

For this clonotype: The junction does not match germline at one end; this may be a read error. The chain links TRBV10-3 to TRBJ1-2; D is uncertain. CDR1 is ENHRY, CDR2 SYGVKD, per germline. This CDR3 has 17 amino acids. CDR3 nucleotides: TGTGCCAGCAGTGTCGGCGCCTCCCCAAAAACTAATTTTGGCTACACCTTC. This translates into CASSVGASPKTNFGYTF.

In DNA, the CDR3 is TGTGCCACCAGCAGAGATAAGGGGGCCAACGTCCTGACTTTC. Amino acids: CATSRDKGANVLTF. This rearrangement joins TRBV15 to TRBJ2-6; D is uncertain. Trimming shortened V by 0 bases and J by 4 bases, and 4 bases separated the two germline ends. Germline V gene sequence: CDR1 LNHNV, CDR2 YYDKDF (reference sequence). This CDR3 is built from 14 residues.

In its sample, this clonotype was seen many times. The gene calls are TRBV12-3 or TRBV12-4 and TRBJ2-7; D remains unclear. The CDR3 covers 14 residues. Trimming took off 6 bases at V and 7 bases at J, with 19 bases between the two ends. The CDR3 loop is CASSPAGQALEQYF. Written as DNA, the CDR3 is TGTGCCAGCAGCCCAGCCGGCCAGGCCTTGGAGCAGTACTTC.

The chain couples TRBV5-6 to TRBJ2-5; no clear D. The J call is uncertain, as TRBJ2-1 better fits the DNA end. This CDR3 has 13 amino acids. Germline CDR1 reads SGHDT; CDR2 reads YYEEEE. In DNA form, the CDR3 reads TGTGCCAGCAGTTTGCCGTATACCAATGAGCAGTTCTTC. Translating gives CASSLPYTNEQFF.

On this clonotype itself: This may be a read error, as it is one base from a much larger clone. The rearrangement joins TRBV9 to TRBJ1-2, with 7 bases fitting TRBD1. The J segment lost 8 bases and the V segment lost 2 bases, leaving 6 bases of the junction unmatched. Germline CDR1 is SGDLS and CDR2 is YYNGEE. CDR3 size: 13 residues. The CDR3 DNA follows: TGTGCCAGCAGCGTCCCCCAGGGGGACGGCTACACCTTC. Translating gives CASSVPQGDGYTF.

V is TRBV10-2 and J is TRBJ2-5; 9 positions agree with TRBD2. The CDR3 covers 16 residues. J was trimmed by 5 bases and V by 4 bases; bases with no gene match: 11. Germline assignment: CDR1 WSHSY and CDR2 SAAADI. The CDR3 reads CASSVGEAGGWETQYF. Here the CDR3 DNA reads TGCGCCAGCAGTGTAGGGGAAGCGGGGGGCTGGGAGACCCAGTACTTC.

The chain couples TRBV20-1 to TRBJ1-2; 10 bases are a match to TRBD1. In germline, CDR1 is DFQATT, CDR2 SNEGSKA (reference sequence). The ends lost 2 bases at V and 4 bases at J; junction bases unmatched: 13. The length of the CDR3 is 17 residues. Here the CDR3 reads CSARQTTGTGDPYGYTF. The DNA for the CDR3 is TGCAGTGCTAGACAGACTACCGGGACAGGGGATCCCTATGGCTACACCTTC.

This clonotype was seen many times. The chain uses TRBV20-1 and TRBJ2-7; D is unclear. The V gene's germline CDR1 is DFQATT and CDR2 SNEGSKA (reference sequence). The length of the CDR3 is 11 residues. V was cut by 3 bases and J by 3 bases, with 6 bases left in between. The CDR3 loop is CSASRIYEQYF. As DNA, the CDR3 is TGCAGTGCTAGCCGCATCTACGAGCAGTACTTC.

In the case of this clonotype: Because it lacks the conserved phenylalanine or tryptophan at the end, this CDR3 is likely a read error. Because the CDR3's place on the DNA is in doubt, the DNA is left out and the CDR3 is given as listed by TCRdb. The chain joins TRBV29-1 to TRBJ1-1; TRBD1, the D gene given by the table, was not confirmed from the DNA. Germline V lookup: CDR1 SQVTM, CDR2 ANQGSEA. The CDR3 has 8 amino acids, counting both end residues. CDR3 sequence reads: CSVPTGLY.

J is TRBJ2-4 and V is TRBV20-1, with D hard to call. Germline V gives CDR1 DFQATT, CDR2 SNEGSKA (reference sequence). The CDR3 is made up of 9 amino acids. Between the trimmed V and J ends, which lost 0 bases and 14 bases, there was a span of 5 bases. The CDR3 is CSARDGEYF. CDR3 DNA: TGCAGTGCTAGAGATGGGGAGTACTTC.

This clonotype has only a few counts. The chain has TRBV6-5 and TRBJ2-7; D possibly corresponds to TRBD1 (5 bases). This CDR3 contains 14 residues. V lost 1 base and J 1 base, leaving 8 bases between the germline ends. Germline V lookup: CDR1 MNHEY, CDR2 SVGAGI. The CDR3 reads CASSYYAGSYEQYF. Written as DNA, the CDR3 is TGTGCCAGCAGTTACTATGCAGGGTCCTACGAGCAGTACTTC.